The 31 T cell receptor beta chains reported below all come from one sample, sequenced in a study of shared clonotypes between healthy human individuals (dated by TCRdb to the early 2020s). To prepare the library, the immunoSEQ multiplex PCR assay was applied. This is the immuneACCESS table as TCRdb keeps it, with only in-frame sequences that have V and J called. A part of the clones is gone; compared with another copy, unresolved V genes explain less than half, and the rest is unexplained. The sample includes approximately 1.4 million clones, with 95% to 99% observed a single time. About 0.45% of the sample is taken by the ten largest. Material for sequencing was naive CD4+ T cells sorted from blood. Explained via the paper, the cell subset or site label denotes: CD45RA+ positively selected. Receptor source: a man younger than 45 in good health.

The chain has TRBV2 and TRBJ2-7; D unresolved. CDR1 is SNHLY and CDR2 is FYNNEI in the germline V gene. V gave up 8 bases and J gave up 2 bases, with 10 bases separating them. The CDR3 sequence is 12 residues long. Here the CDR3 DNA reads TGTGCCAGCGGATCTAGGGCCTACGAGCAGTACTTC. Amino acid sequence: CASGSRAYEQYF.

This chain connects TRBV29-1 to TRBJ2-3; the D gene is possibly TRBD1 (5 bases). The CDR3 consists of 13 residues. Trimming removed 7 bases at V and 1 base at J, with 12 bases between. Germline lookup yields CDR1 SQVTM and CDR2 ANQGSEA. The CDR3 DNA sequence: TGCAGCGGATCGTTAGGGGGCACAGATACGCAGTATTTT. This gives the protein CSGSLGGTDTQYF.

The chain carries TRBV18 and TRBJ1-1; D may be TRBD1 (5 bases). The V gene's germline CDR1 is KGHSH and CDR2 LQKENI. The CDR3 length is 17 residues. V was trimmed by 5 bases and J by 4 bases, leaving 23 bases between them. CDR3 nucleotide sequence: TGTGCCAGCTCAAGTACGCGTGGCGGCCCCGGGGGCACTGAAGCTTTCTTT. Residues: CASSSTRGGPGGTEAFF.

The V and J genes are TRBV14 and TRBJ2-2; 10 bases are a match to TRBD1. The CDR3 covers 21 residues. CDR1 SGHDN and CDR2 FVKESK come from the germline V gene. Trimming at V came to 1 base and at J to 4 bases, leaving 18 bases not matched to a gene. In nucleotides, the CDR3 is TGTGCCAGCAGCCAAGTTAGATGGGACAGGGGATTTCCTTCGCGCACCGGGGAGCTGTTTTTT. It specifies CASSQVRWDRGFPSRTGELFF.

CDR3 amino acids: CASRHTGQGAVSYEQYF. DNA for the CDR3: TGTGCCAGCCGACATACGGGGCAGGGGGCTGTCTCCTACGAGCAGTACTTC. The V and J genes are TRBV27 and TRBJ2-7; 8 bases line up with TRBD1. Germline loops: CDR1 MNHEY, CDR2 SMNVEV (reference sequence). This CDR3 region has 17 residues. The ends lost 8 bases at V and 0 bases at J; junction bases unmatched: 15.

This chain links TRBV29-1 with TRBJ2-1; 12 positions match TRBD2. Germline V gene sequence: CDR1 SQVTM, CDR2 ANQGSEA. The CDR3 extends over 17 amino acids. V was clipped by 4 bases and J by 2 bases; unmatched bases: 9. The CDR3 region is CSVGLAGERAPYNEQFF. The DNA of the CDR3 is TGCAGCGTTGGACTAGCGGGGGAGCGCGCCCCCTACAATGAGCAGTTCTTC.

CDR3 amino acids: CASSLVGNYNEQFF. The CDR3 bases are TGTGCCAGCAGCTTGGTCGGGAATTACAATGAGCAGTTCTTC. V gene TRBV5-5 combines with J gene TRBJ2-1; D possibly corresponds to TRBD2 (5 bases). Trimming cost V 0 bases and J 4 bases, with 8 bases left between them. The CDR3 sequence is 14 residues long. Germline CDR1 reads SGHKS; CDR2 reads YYEKEE (reference sequence). Combining the CDR3 with reference TRBV5-5 and TRBJ2-1 gives the whole variable domain DAGVTQSPTHLIKTRGQQVTLRCSPISGHKSVSWYQQVLGQGPQFIFQYYEKEERGRGNFPDRFSARQFPNYSSELNVNALLLGDSALYLCASSLVGNYNEQFFGPGTRLTVL.

The chain joins TRBV9 to TRBJ2-7, with TRBD1 matching 7 bases. The V and J ends lost 3 bases and 3 bases, in that order; junction bases with no gene match: 9. Germline-derived CDR1 and CDR2 are SGDLS and YYNGEE. CDR3 size: 15 residues. In DNA, the CDR3 is TGTGCCAGCAGCGATTCCCGGGACAGCCGCTACGAGCAGTACTTC. This translates into CASSDSRDSRYEQYF.

The rearrangement links TRBV7-6 to TRBJ1-4; D is uncertain. This CDR3 comprises 14 residues. Germline CDR1 reads SGHVS; CDR2 reads FNYEAQ. V shed 0 bases and J shed 6 bases, with 8 bases lying between them. CDR3 DNA sequence: TGTGCCAGCAGCTTAGCGCTGGGAGATGAAAAACTGTTTTTT. Translating gives CASSLALGDEKLFF.

This clone was found once. This specimen includes other DNA sequences encoding the same CDR3. The chain has TRBV6-6 and TRBJ2-5, with a possible D match to TRBD2 (6 bases). Germline loops: CDR1 MNHNY, CDR2 SVGAGI (reference sequence). The V and J ends lost 6 bases and 5 bases respectively, with 10 bases between them. CDR3 length: 12 residues. The CDR3 DNA follows: TGTGCCAGCAGCTCTGGGGGGGAGACCCAGTACTTC. This codes for CASSSGGETQYF.

Written as DNA, the CDR3 is TGTGCCAGCAGTGGGCTGGGGCACACTGAAGCTTTCTTT. This encodes CASSGLGHTEAFF. J is TRBJ1-1 and V is TRBV2, with D maybe TRBD1 (5 bases). Germline V gives CDR1 SNHLY, CDR2 FYNNEI. Trimming removed 4 bases from V and 3 bases from J, with 9 bases in between. CDR3 length: 13 amino acids.

The V and J genes are TRBV5-6 and TRBJ2-7; 8 positions agree with TRBD1. The CDR3 loop spans 15 amino acids. V shed 1 base, J shed 9 bases, and the junction held 12 bases outside the gene matches. Per the germline V gene, CDR1 is SGHDT and CDR2 is YYEEEE. CDR3: CASSLSGQDPWRQYF. CDR3 nucleotide sequence: TGTGCCAGCAGCTTGTCGGGACAGGACCCATGGAGGCAGTACTTC.

This clone was seen once. The rearrangement joins TRBV29-1 to TRBJ2-1; TRBD2 aligns across 9 bases. The CDR3 is made up of 14 amino acids. Per germline, CDR1 SQVTM and CDR2 ANQGSEA. Trimming at V came to 4 bases and at J to 6 bases, leaving 7 bases not matched to a gene. CDR3 nucleotides: TGCAGCGTTGTAGGCGGGAGGGATGGCAATGAGCAGTTCTTC. Residues: CSVVGGRDGNEQFF.

This chain connects TRBV30 to TRBJ2-3, with TRBD2 matching 7 bases. The CDR3 is 15 residues long. Germline trimming cut 0 bases from V and 0 bases from J; bases unmatched to any gene: 3. Germline V lookup: CDR1 GTSNPN, CDR2 SVGIG (reference sequence). In nucleotides, the CDR3 is TGTGCCTGGAGTGTGAGTAGCGGGAGCACAGATACGCAGTATTTT. Its protein product is CAWSVSSGSTDTQYF.

The rearrangement joins TRBV15 to TRBJ2-7; either TRBD1 or TRBD2 may supply D (7 bases each). This CDR3 has 20 amino acids. Trimming took 0 bases from V and 0 from J, leaving 24 bases between them. Per the germline V gene, CDR1 is LNHNV and CDR2 is YYDKDF (reference sequence). Written as DNA, the CDR3 is TGTGCCACCAGCAGAGACAACTCAGGGGGGGCTTTCGCCAGCTCCTACGAGCAGTACTTC. Amino acid sequence: CATSRDNSGGAFASSYEQYF.

This clone was picked up one time. The rearrangement uses TRBV28 and TRBJ2-7, with TRBD1 matching 9 bases. In germline, CDR1 is MDHEN, CDR2 SYDVKM. The CDR3 covers 16 residues. V dropped 1 base and J dropped 8; count of bases not matched to a gene: 12. CDR3: CASSLYAGTGSNQQYF. In DNA, the CDR3 is TGTGCCAGCAGTTTATACGCCGGGACAGGGTCGAATCAGCAGTACTTC.

The chain uses TRBV9 and TRBJ2-7; 15 positions match TRBD2. The CDR3 has 17 amino acids. Looked up from germline, CDR1 is SGDLS and CDR2 is YYNGEE. Trimming at V came to 2 bases and at J to 7 bases, leaving 10 bases not matched to a gene. This chain's CDR3 is CASSVSPSGLAGGEQYF. CDR3 nucleotides: TGTGCCAGCAGCGTTAGCCCCTCCGGACTAGCGGGAGGGGAGCAGTACTTC.

The V gene is TRBV29-1, the J gene TRBJ2-1; possible D gene TRBD2, 6 bases. The CDR3 contains 14 residues. Trimming removed 6 bases at V and 5 bases at J, with 17 bases between. Germline V gene sequence: CDR1 SQVTM, CDR2 ANQGSEA. The CDR3 sequence is CSVSGGKYNNEQFF. The CDR3 bases are TGCAGCGTATCTGGGGGGAAATATAACAATGAGCAGTTCTTC.

This sequence joins TRBV5-1 and TRBJ1-4; D is ambiguous. Trimming removed 4 bases at V and 0 bases at J, with 10 bases between. Germline V gives CDR1 SGHRS, CDR2 YFSETQ. The CDR3 length is 15 residues. The CDR3 DNA reads TGCGCCAGCAGCACCCAGGTTGCAACTAATGAAAAACTGTTTTTT. Translation gives CASSTQVATNEKLFF.

V and J are TRBV13 and TRBJ2-7; the match to TRBD2 covers 7 bases. The CDR3 covers 14 residues. Germline trimming cut 2 bases from V and 4 bases from J; bases unmatched to any gene: 5. The germline gives CDR1 PRHDT, CDR2 FYEKMQ (reference sequence). CDR3 amino acids: CASSLRGRVYEQYF. CDR3 in DNA: TGTGCCAGCAGCTTAAGAGGGAGGGTGTACGAGCAGTACTTC.

J is TRBJ2-1 and V is TRBV5-1; unclear D gene. The CDR3 extends over 15 amino acids. The V gene's germline CDR1 is SGHRS and CDR2 YFSETQ. Trimming removed 4 bases at V and 10 bases at J, with 21 bases between. The CDR3 spells CASSLLPPPSIEQFF. The CDR3 bases are TGCGCCAGCAGCCTTCTGCCTCCCCCTTCAATCGAGCAGTTCTTC. The full variable domain, completed using reference TRBV5-1 and TRBJ2-1, is KAGVTQTPRYLIKTRGQQVTLSCSPISGHRSVSWYQQTPGQGLQFLFEYFSETQRNKGNFPGRFSGRQFSNSRSEMNVSTLELGDSALYLCASSLLPPPSIEQFFGPGTRLTVL.

The chain recombines TRBV5-1 with TRBJ2-7; D gene unclear. This CDR3 is 16 amino acids long. The V end lost 4 bases, the J end lost 6 bases, and 23 bases lay between the germline ends. In germline, CDR1 is SGHRS, CDR2 YFSETQ. CDR3 in DNA: TGCGCCAGCAGCCCAACAAATATTGGCAGGTCTAGCGAGCAGTACTTC. Its translation: CASSPTNIGRSSEQYF.

The chain couples TRBV29-1 to TRBJ1-1, with D possibly matching TRBD1 (6 bases). This CDR3 comprises 15 residues. Germline V gene sequence: CDR1 SQVTM, CDR2 ANQGSEA. The V end was cut by 6 bases, the J end by 1 base, with 18 bases between. The CDR3 region is CSVPGGATRNTEAFF. CDR3 in DNA: TGCAGCGTGCCTGGGGGGGCCACCCGGAACACTGAAGCTTTCTTT. Full variable domain (missing parts from reference TRBV29-1 and TRBJ1-1): SAVISQKPSRDICQRGTSLTIQCQVDSQVTMMFWYRQQPGQSLTLIATANQGSEATYESGFVIDKFPISRPNLTFSTLTVSNMSPEDSSIYLCSVPGGATRNTEAFFGQGTRLTVV.

V is TRBV28 and J is TRBJ1-5; D unclear. Looked up from germline, CDR1 is MDHEN and CDR2 is SYDVKM. With 5 bases removed from V and 9 bases from J, the gap between germline ends came to 8 bases. The CDR3 has 11 residues. As DNA, the CDR3 is TGTGCCAGCAGTCCCCGAGGGCCCCAGCATTTT. Amino acids: CASSPRGPQHF. The variable domain in full, with the rest retrieved from reference TRBV28 and TRBJ1-5, is DVKVTQSSRYLVKRTGEKVFLECVQDMDHENMFWYRQDPGLGLRLIYFSYDVKMKEKGDIPEGYSVSREKKERFSLILESASTNQTSMYLCASSPRGPQHFGDGTRLSIL.

J is TRBJ1-5 and V is TRBV27; TRBD1 matches 7 bases. Trimming cost V 7 bases and J 3 bases; bases outside gene matches: 9. The length of the CDR3 is 15 residues. In germline, CDR1 is MNHEY, CDR2 SMNVEV (reference sequence). The CDR3 bases are TGTGCCAGCAAACGATCAGGGGGATTCAATCAGCCCCAGCATTTT. Translation: CASKRSGGFNQPQHF.

The J gene is TRBJ1-5, the V gene TRBV27; D is unresolved. This CDR3 is 13 amino acids long. Trimming pared 3 bases from V and 2 bases from J, leaving 5 bases between. Germline assignment: CDR1 MNHEY and CDR2 SMNVEV (reference sequence). The CDR3 DNA is TGTGCCAGCAGTTTGGTGGGCAATCAGCCCCAGCATTTT. Amino acids: CASSLVGNQPQHF.

For this clone: The same CDR3 arises from other DNA sequences in this sample as well. The chain carries TRBV7-2 and TRBJ2-7; 9 bases align to TRBD2. With V trimmed by 1 base and J by 1 base, 2 bases remained unmatched. This CDR3 contains 15 residues. Germline V gene data show CDR1 as SGHTA and CDR2 as FQGNSA. The CDR3 coding sequence is TGTGCCAGCAGCTTAGAGGGACTAGCATCCTACGAGCAGTACTTC. This gives the protein CASSLEGLASYEQYF. Together with reference TRBV7-2 and TRBJ2-7, the CDR3 gives the full variable domain: GAGVSQSPSNKVTEKGKDVELRCDPISGHTALYWYRQSLGQGLEFLIYFQGNSAPDKSGLPSDRFSAERTGGSVSTLTIQRTQQEDSAVYLCASSLEGLASYEQYFGPGTRLTVT.

The genes are TRBV18 and TRBJ2-5; 11 positions agree with TRBD2. Per germline, CDR1 KGHSH and CDR2 LQKENI. The V and J ends lost 3 bases and 1 base, in that order; junction bases with no gene match: 4. This CDR3 is 16 amino acids long. The CDR3: CASSPGLAGLQETQYF. In DNA, the CDR3 is TGTGCCAGCTCACCCGGACTAGCGGGCCTCCAAGAGACCCAGTACTTC.

To note about this clone: The sample contains more than one DNA sequence encoding this CDR3. The chain employs TRBV5-1 and TRBJ2-3; 9 bases map to TRBD2. V lost 0 bases to trimming and J lost 2 bases; unmatched junction nucleotides: 1. The CDR3 totals 15 residues. Germline values: CDR1 SGHRS, CDR2 YFSETQ. The DNA for the CDR3 is TGCGCCAGCAGCTTGGGACTAGCGGTCACAGATACGCAGTATTTT. This encodes CASSLGLAVTDTQYF. The variable domain in full, completed from reference TRBV5-1 and TRBJ2-3, reads KAGVTQTPRYLIKTRGQQVTLSCSPISGHRSVSWYQQTPGQGLQFLFEYFSETQRNKGNFPGRFSGRQFSNSRSEMNVSTLELGDSALYLCASSLGLAVTDTQYFGPGTRLTVL.

The CDR3 region is CAWSLLQAFF. Here the CDR3 DNA reads TGTGCCTGGAGTCTTTTACAAGCTTTCTTT. The V and J genes are TRBV30 and TRBJ1-1; D ambiguous. CDR1 is GTSNPN, CDR2 SVGIG, per germline (reference sequence). This CDR3 is built from 10 residues. V lost 2 bases and J 9 bases, leaving 7 bases between the germline ends.

The chain recombines TRBV7-2 with TRBJ2-7; D is tentatively TRBD1 or TRBD2 (6 bases each). CDR3 length: 16 residues. Germline assignment: CDR1 SGHTA and CDR2 FQGNSA. With 2 bases removed from V and 6 bases from J, the gap between germline ends came to 20 bases. CDR3 region: CASSLIADSFMAEQYF. The CDR3 coding sequence is TGTGCCAGCAGCTTAATAGCGGACAGTTTCATGGCCGAGCAGTACTTC.